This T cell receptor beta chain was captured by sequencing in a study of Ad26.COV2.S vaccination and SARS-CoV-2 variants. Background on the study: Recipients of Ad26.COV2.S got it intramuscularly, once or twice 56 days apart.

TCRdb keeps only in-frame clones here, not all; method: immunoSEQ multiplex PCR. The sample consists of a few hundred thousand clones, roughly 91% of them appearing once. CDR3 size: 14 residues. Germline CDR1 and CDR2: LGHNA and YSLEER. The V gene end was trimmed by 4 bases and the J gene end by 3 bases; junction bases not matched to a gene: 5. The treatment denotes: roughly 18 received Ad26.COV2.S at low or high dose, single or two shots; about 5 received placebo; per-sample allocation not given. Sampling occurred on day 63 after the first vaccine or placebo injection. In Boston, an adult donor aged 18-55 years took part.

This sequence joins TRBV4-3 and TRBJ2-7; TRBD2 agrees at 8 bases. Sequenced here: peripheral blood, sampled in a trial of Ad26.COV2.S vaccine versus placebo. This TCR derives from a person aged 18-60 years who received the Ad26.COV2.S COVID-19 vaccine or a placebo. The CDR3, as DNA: TGCGCCAGCAGCCGAGTAGCGGGGATCTACGAGCAGTACTTC. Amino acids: CASSRVAGIYEQYF.